The clone carrying this T cell receptor beta chain was detected many times. The source of the sample is a study of neurological immune-mediated disorders. V was pared by 6 bases and J by 4 bases, with 10 bases between. The length of the CDR3 is 13 residues. 5'RACE with 10-nucleotide random UMIs produced the cDNA. TCRdb re-called the 5' RACE reads through MiXCR, storing one row per CDR3 protein. The table includes fewer than 30,000 distinct CDR3 sequences, roughly 13% detected once. This receptor was identified in a woman aged 40-49 years with HTLV-1-associated myelopathy (HAM/TSP). Material: PBMCs. The chain carries TRBV12-3 or TRBV12-4 and TRBJ2-4, with D tentatively TRBD1 or TRBD2 (5 bases each). The CDR3 here is CASRSGAKNIQYF. The DNA for the CDR3 is TGTGCCAGCAGGTCCGGGGCTAAAAACATTCAGTACTTC.